One sample yielded the 14 T cell receptor beta chains listed below, sequenced in a study of blood T cell repertoires in COVID-19. Sequencing was performed with immunoSEQ multiplex PCR; in TCRdb, only in-frame clones are kept and a portion is missing. Among some 510,000 clones listed, roughly 90% were seen once. The sample taken for sequencing was PBMCs or T cells enriched from blood (not recorded which). All receptors come from a woman aged 40 to 49 who had recovered from COVID-19.

The gene calls are TRBV7-2 and TRBJ1-5; possibly TRBD1 for D (6 bases). V lost 8 bases, J lost 3 bases, and 14 bases lay in between. This CDR3 has 14 residues. Germline CDR1 reads SGHTA; CDR2 reads FQGNSA. CDR3 coding DNA: TGTGCCAGCGCTCTAGGACAGCTCAATCAGCCCCAGCATTTT. Amino acids: CASALGQLNQPQHF.

This chain connects TRBV7-8 to TRBJ1-5; D is unresolved. The germline gives CDR1 SGHVS, CDR2 FQNEAQ. V gave up 1 base and J gave up 6 bases, with 7 bases separating them. This CDR3 comprises 13 residues. The CDR3 reads CASSLGQIQPQHF. The CDR3 nucleotides read TGTGCCAGCAGCTTAGGGCAGATTCAGCCCCAGCATTTT.

The gene calls are TRBV6-2 or TRBV6-3 and TRBJ1-1; D not resolved. Trimming removed 6 bases from V and 1 base from J, with 15 bases in between. CDR1 is MNHEY and CDR2 is SVGEGT in the germline V gene. The CDR3 totals 15 residues. This CDR3 reads CASSPREWRNTEAFF. The CDR3 nucleotides are TGTGCCAGCAGCCCCCGGGAGTGGCGGAACACTGAAGCTTTCTTT.

This chain connects TRBV4-3 to TRBJ2-7, with TRBD1 identical over 8 bases. The trim removed 1 base at V and 5 bases at J, leaving 7 bases unmatched. The CDR3 loop spans 15 amino acids. Germline V gene data show CDR1 as LGHNA and CDR2 as YSLEER. In DNA, the CDR3 is TGCGCCAGCAGCCAAGGGAGACAGGGGTTGGACGAGCAGTACTTC. It translates to CASSQGRQGLDEQYF.

V gene TRBV6-6 combines with J gene TRBJ2-3; TRBD1 matches at 9 bases. Trimming at V came to 6 bases and at J to 6 bases, leaving 13 bases not matched to a gene. This CDR3 comprises 16 residues. In germline, CDR1 is MNHNY, CDR2 SVGAGI (reference sequence). The CDR3 region is CASRLTMTGGADTQYF. The CDR3 DNA is TGTGCCAGCAGACTGACCATGACAGGGGGAGCGGATACGCAGTATTTT.

The chain joins TRBV3-1 (or the pseudogene TRBV3-2) to TRBJ2-7; 11 bases align to TRBD2. CDR1 is LGHDT and CDR2 is YNNKEL in the germline V gene (reference sequence). The V gene end was trimmed by 2 bases and the J gene end by 5 bases; junction bases not matched to a gene: 8. The CDR3 is 16 amino acids. This CDR3 is CASSQKIQLAGDEQYF. The CDR3 nucleotides read TGTGCCAGCAGCCAAAAAATCCAACTAGCGGGAGACGAGCAGTACTTC.

This clone appeared a few times. The chain uses TRBV6-1 and TRBJ2-6; 9 nucleotides agree with TRBD1. Germline CDR1 reads MNHNS; CDR2 reads SASEGT. This CDR3 has 20 residues. Losses at the gene ends were 2 bases for V and 1 base for J; bases not matched to a gene: 12. In DNA, the CDR3 is TGTGCCAGCAGTGAAAGGGCGTGGGGGACAGGGATTTCTGGGGCCAACGTCCTGACTTTC. Protein product: CASSERAWGTGISGANVLTF.

The J gene is TRBJ2-7, the V gene TRBV3-1 (or the pseudogene TRBV3-2), with 9 bases identical to TRBD1. V lost 1 base and J lost 4; bases outside the gene matches: 8. The germline CDR1 and CDR2 sequences are LGHDT and YNNKEL (reference sequence). The CDR3 length is 16 residues. CDR3 in amino acids: CASSQVTGTGPYEQYF. The CDR3 DNA reads TGTGCCAGCAGCCAAGTAACGGGGACAGGGCCGTACGAGCAGTACTTC.

This clone was detected once. The chain recombines TRBV27 with TRBJ2-7; 9 positions agree with TRBD2. Trimming took 8 bases from V and 3 from J; bases not matched to a gene: 5. The germline V gene has CDR1 MNHEY and CDR2 SMNVEV (reference sequence). This CDR3 spans 13 amino acids. CDR3 DNA: TGTGCCAGCTTAGCGGGAGAATACTACGAGCAGTACTTC. It codes for CASLAGEYYEQYF.

The V and J genes are TRBV9 and TRBJ1-6, with a weak D call TRBD1 (5 bases). Germline V CDR1 and CDR2: SGDLS, YYNGEE. The germline V and J ends were trimmed by 4 bases and 7 bases, with 18 bases remaining between them. There are 16 residues in the CDR3. CDR3 amino acids: CASSLRTAGANSPLHF. CDR3 in DNA: TGTGCCAGCAGCTTAAGAACCGCTGGGGCCAATTCACCCCTCCACTTT.

This chain links TRBV29-1 with TRBJ1-2; TRBD1 might be the D (6 bases). V was cut by 5 bases and J by 7 bases, with 14 bases left in between. The CDR3 spans 12 residues. Germline V gives CDR1 SQVTM, CDR2 ANQGSEA. In nucleotides, the CDR3 is TGCAGCGTTAAGGGGGTCGGTCTTGGCTACACCTTC. Translated, it gives CSVKGVGLGYTF.

The chain has TRBV7-2 and TRBJ1-5; possibly TRBD1 for D (5 bases). Germline V gives CDR1 SGHTA, CDR2 FQGNSA. Deletions cut 4 bases from V and 5 bases from J, with 12 bases between. The CDR3 runs 14 residues. The CDR3 nucleotides are TGTGCCAGCAGCTACGGCAGGGAATATCAGCCCCAGCATTTT. Translated: CASSYGREYQPQHF. The variable domain in full, with the rest retrieved from reference TRBV7-2 and TRBJ1-5, is GAGVSQSPSNKVTEKGKDVELRCDPISGHTALYWYRQSLGQGLEFLIYFQGNSAPDKSGLPSDRFSAERTGGSVSTLTIQRTQQEDSAVYLCASSYGREYQPQHFGDGTRLSIL.

J is TRBJ1-1 and V is TRBV24-1; possibly TRBD1 for D (6 bases). This CDR3 spans 14 amino acids. The V end was cut by 7 bases, the J end by 2 bases, with 13 bases between. In germline, CDR1 is KGHDR, CDR2 SFDVKD. CDR3 coding DNA: TGTGCCACCAGAGAAGGGGGTGGAAACACTGAAGCTTTCTTT. Translated: CATREGGGNTEAFF.

This clone has only one observation. The rearrangement links TRBV6-5 to TRBJ2-5, with 8 bases identical to TRBD2. V shed 6 bases, J shed 0 bases, and the junction held 3 bases outside the gene matches. Germline V lookup: CDR1 MNHEY, CDR2 SVGAGI. This CDR3 comprises 14 residues. CDR3 DNA: TGTGCCAGCAGGGGACTAGAGTACCAAGAGACCCAGTACTTC. Protein sequence: CASRGLEYQETQYF.